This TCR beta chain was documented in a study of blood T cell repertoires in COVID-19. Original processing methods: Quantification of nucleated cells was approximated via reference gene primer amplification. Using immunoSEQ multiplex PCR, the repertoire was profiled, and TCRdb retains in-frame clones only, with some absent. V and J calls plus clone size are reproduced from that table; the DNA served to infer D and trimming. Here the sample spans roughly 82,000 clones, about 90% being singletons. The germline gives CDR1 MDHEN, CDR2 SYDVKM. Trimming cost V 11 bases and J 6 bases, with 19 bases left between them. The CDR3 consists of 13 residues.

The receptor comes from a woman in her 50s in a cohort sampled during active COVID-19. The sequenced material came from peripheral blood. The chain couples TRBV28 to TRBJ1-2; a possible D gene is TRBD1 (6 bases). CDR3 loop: CALSPRGRDGYTF. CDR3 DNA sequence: TGTGCCCTCAGCCCCAGGGGTAGAGATGGCTACACCTTC.